The present entry profiles one TCR beta chain with its context. Its antigen is undetermined. The data stem from a study of PD-1 blockade in classical Hodgkin lymphoma. Each patient relapsed following autologous stem cell transplantation, and prior brentuximab vedotin exposure differed. Assay used: immunoSEQ multiplex PCR; TCRdb lists only in-frame clones, some missing. The sample lists roughly 150,000 clones, just under 80% occurring once. Findings of the study overall: Baseline diversity resembling that of newly diagnosed patients was seen in complete responders.

The CDR3 consists of 16 residues. The J segment lost 6 bases and the V segment lost 2 bases, leaving 8 bases of the junction unmatched. Germline V gives CDR1 SEHNR, CDR2 FQNEAQ (reference sequence). The sample was peripheral blood mononuclear cells (PBMCs), taken before the second cycle of nivolumab. The TCR comes from a human donor with classical Hodgkin lymphoma. This chain uses TRBV7-9 with TRBJ2-1; 9 bases match TRBD1. The CDR3 sequence: CASSLSPQGAGNEQFF. Written as DNA, the CDR3 is TGTGCCAGCAGCTTAAGCCCACAGGGGGCGGGCAATGAGCAGTTCTTC.